One T cell receptor beta chain is described in this entry. Its antigen is currently unknown. The data originate from a study of T cells after posttransplantation cyclophosphamide. General study points: TRB clonality was highly associated with recipient CMV seropositivity and reactivation. Later blood repertoires were often dominated by clones from the donor CD8+ memory compartment.

Repertoires were generated with immunoSEQ multiplex PCR, while TCRdb's copy carries only in-frame clones and drops some. The sample lists about 52,000 clones, just over 85% occurring once. This TCR was recovered from a man aged 25 to 40 with a blood cancer, CMV-positive, and with a related stem cell donor. The source material was PBMCs.

CDR3 in amino acids: CASSGGTGAIQPQHF. The CDR3 bases are TGTGCCAGCAGTGGGGGAACAGGGGCAATTCAGCCCCAGCATTTT. The chain recombines TRBV6-1 with TRBJ1-5, with 7 bases that match TRBD1. The ends lost 4 bases at V and 6 bases at J; junction bases unmatched: 9. The germline gives CDR1 MNHNS, CDR2 SASEGT. This CDR3 contains 15 residues.